A single sample is the source of the 24 T cell receptor beta chains below, sequenced in a study of CD8+ T cells in alopecia areata. As the sequencing template, cDNA was produced by extracting RNA and reverse transcribing it. The table came from immunoSEQ multiplex PCR; TCRdb's copy has only in-frame clones and leaves some out. The data hold some 170,000 clones, with less than 80% observed a single time. Material: CD8+ T cells sorted from blood, obtained at week 0. These receptors all come from a human donor with alopecia areata.

The chain uses TRBV6-1 and TRBJ2-7, with a weak D call TRBD1 (6 bases). This CDR3 spans 14 amino acids. Germline CDR1 reads MNHNS; CDR2 reads SASEGT. V shed 10 bases and J shed 2 bases, with 18 bases lying between them. CDR3 sequence (DNA): TGTGCCACGCCGGGACAAATAGACCCCTACGAGCAGTACTTC. Encoded protein: CATPGQIDPYEQYF.

The J gene is TRBJ2-1, the V gene TRBV27, with D uncertain. CDR3 length: 15 residues. The germline V gene has CDR1 MNHEY and CDR2 SMNVEV (reference sequence). V gave up 5 bases and J gave up 4 bases, with 15 bases separating them. CDR3 amino acids: CASSLTWASYNEQFF. The CDR3 nucleotides are TGTGCCAGCAGTCTAACCTGGGCCAGTTACAATGAGCAGTTCTTC.

The gene calls are TRBV7-2 and TRBJ2-7; tentatively, D is TRBD2 (6 bases). The CDR3 extends over 16 amino acids. The V end lost 5 bases, the J end lost 7 bases, and 24 bases lay between the germline ends. Germline V gene sequence: CDR1 SGHTA, CDR2 FQGNSA. The DNA for the CDR3 is TGTGCCAGCAGCCCTATCCCGGGACTGAGTGGGAGAGAGCAGTACTTC. Its translation: CASSPIPGLSGREQYF.

This clone was detected only a few times. V and J are TRBV7-8 and TRBJ2-3; D possibly matches TRBD1 or TRBD2 (6 bases each). V was pared by 1 base and J by 4 bases, with 9 bases between. The germline V gene encodes CDR1 SGHVS and CDR2 FQNEAQ. This CDR3 has 14 residues. CDR3 DNA sequence: TGTGCCAGCAGCTTAGGGGGGGCTGCAGATACGCAGTATTTT. Encoded protein: CASSLGGAADTQYF.

The chain is built from TRBV9 and TRBJ2-5; 8 bases align to TRBD1. The CDR3 has 13 residues. J was trimmed by 7 bases and V by 0 bases; bases with no gene match: 2. The germline V gene has CDR1 SGDLS and CDR2 YYNGEE. The CDR3 is CASSVGDRGTQYF. The CDR3 DNA follows: TGTGCCAGCAGCGTAGGAGACAGGGGGACCCAGTACTTC.

The chain joins TRBV7-3 to TRBJ1-2, with 7 nucleotides matching TRBD1. V gave up 0 bases and J gave up 6 bases; unmatched junction bases: 4. The CDR3 is 14 amino acids. Germline V CDR1 and CDR2: SGHTA, FQGTGA. CDR3 sequence (DNA): TGTGCCAGCAGCTTAACAGGGGGCGGCAATGGCTACACCTTC. Translating gives CASSLTGGGNGYTF. The full variable domain, in which reference TRBV7-3 and TRBJ1-2 provide the parts outside the CDR3, is GAGVSQTPSNKVTEKGKYVELRCDPISGHTALYWYRQSLGQGPEFLIYFQGTGAADDSGLPNDRFFAVRPEGSVSTLKIQRTERGDSAVYLCASSLTGGGNGYTFGSGTRLTVV.

This clone was counted between two and nine times. The CDR3: CASGAVGGNEQFF. CDR3 DNA: TGTGCCAGCGGGGCCGTGGGTGGCAATGAGCAGTTCTTC. The chain links TRBV2 to TRBJ2-1, with a possible D match to TRBD1 (5 bases). This CDR3 has 13 residues. From germline, CDR1 is SNHLY and CDR2 FYNNEI. V lost 8 bases to trimming and J lost 6 bases, with 14 bases between them. The full variable domain, with the rest looked up from reference TRBV2 and TRBJ2-1, is EPEVTQTPSHQVTQMGQEVILRCVPISNHLYFYWYRQILGQKVEFLVSFYNNEISEKSEIFDDQFSVERPDGSNFTLKIRSTKLEDSAMYFCASGAVGGNEQFFGPGTRLTVL.

The J gene is TRBJ1-5, the V gene TRBV7-9; D uncertain. Trimming left V 2 bases short and J 3 bases short, with 5 bases between. The germline V gene encodes CDR1 SEHNR and CDR2 FQNEAQ (reference sequence). This CDR3 comprises 13 residues. CDR3 sequence reads: CASSLSDNQPQHF. CDR3 nucleotides: TGTGCCAGCAGCTTATCAGACAATCAGCCCCAGCATTTT.

The CDR3: CASSASGGSSYNEQFF. DNA of the CDR3: TGCGCCAGCAGCGCCTCTGGTGGGAGCTCCTACAATGAGCAGTTCTTC. This sequence joins TRBV5-1 and TRBJ2-1; a weak D match, TRBD2 (5 bases). Germline CDR1 is SGHRS and CDR2 is YFSETQ. V lost 4 bases to trimming and J lost 0 bases, with 14 bases between them. The CDR3 sequence is 16 residues long.

This rearrangement joins TRBV14 to TRBJ2-3, with 8 bases matching TRBD2. J lost 2 bases, V lost 0 bases, and 7 bases had no gene match. Germline loops: CDR1 SGHDN, CDR2 FVKESK. CDR3 length: 17 amino acids. Here the CDR3 reads CASSQDDPAGDTDTQYF. In DNA, the CDR3 is TGTGCCAGCAGCCAAGATGATCCAGCGGGGGACACAGATACGCAGTATTTT.

This chain links TRBV29-1 with TRBJ1-1; D is possibly TRBD1 (6 bases). V was trimmed by 3 bases and J by 1 base, leaving 12 bases between them. Germline V lookup: CDR1 SQVTM, CDR2 ANQGSEA. The CDR3 spans 14 residues. This chain's CDR3 is CSVENRDTNTEAFF. The CDR3 DNA is TGCAGCGTTGAGAACCGGGACACGAACACTGAAGCTTTCTTT.

This clone was observed once. The V gene is TRBV7-9, the J gene TRBJ2-7, with D unresolved. This CDR3 contains 13 residues. Germline V CDR1 and CDR2: SEHNR, FQNEAQ (reference sequence). Trimming stripped 3 bases from V and 1 base from J, with 7 bases between. CDR3 sequence: CASSFGGSYEQYF. The CDR3 DNA sequence: TGTGCCAGCAGCTTCGGCGGTTCCTACGAGCAGTACTTC.

This chain links TRBV12-5 with TRBJ1-1, with a possible D match to TRBD1 (6 bases). With 6 bases removed from V and 1 base from J, the gap between germline ends came to 6 bases. Germline-derived CDR1 and CDR2 are LGHNT and FRNRAP. There are 12 residues in the CDR3. The CDR3 here is CASGQGNTEAFF. The CDR3 nucleotides read TGTGCTAGTGGACAGGGGAACACTGAAGCTTTCTTT. The whole variable domain, remainder taken from reference TRBV12-5 and TRBJ1-1, is DARVTQTPRHKVTEMGQEVTMRCQPILGHNTVFWYRQTMMQGLELLAYFRNRAPLDDSGMPKDRFSAEMPDATLATLKIQPSEPRDSAVYFCASGQGNTEAFFGQGTRLTVV.

This clone was counted only a few times. The gene calls are TRBV19 and TRBJ2-3; D is ambiguous. The CDR3 is 13 residues long. Germline lookup yields CDR1 LNHDA and CDR2 SQIVND (reference sequence). Trimming took off 2 bases at V and 3 bases at J, with 6 bases between the two ends. CDR3 nucleotides: TGTGCCAGTAGTATAATCGGGACAGATACGCAGTATTTT. It yields the protein CASSIIGTDTQYF.

The gene calls are TRBV7-3 and TRBJ2-3; possible D gene TRBD2, 5 bases. Germline-derived CDR1 and CDR2 are SGHTA and FQGTGA. The length of the CDR3 is 14 residues. Trimming took off 8 bases at V and 0 bases at J, with 12 bases between the two ends. The CDR3 loop is CASSGGSSTDTQYF. CDR3 sequence (DNA): TGTGCCAGCTCCGGAGGCTCTAGCACAGATACGCAGTATTTT.

This clone turned up a few times. The CDR3 is CASSLTSLLLGQGGMQGNYGYTF. The DNA of the CDR3 is TGTGCCAGCAGCCTCACCTCCCTCCTCCTCGGACAGGGGGGTATGCAAGGGAACTATGGCTACACCTTC. The chain combines TRBV9 with TRBJ1-2; 10 bases line up with TRBD1. Germline-derived CDR1 and CDR2 are SGDLS and YYNGEE. This CDR3 has 23 residues. Trimming cost V 4 bases and J 2 bases; bases outside gene matches: 29. The variable domain in full, with the rest retrieved from reference TRBV9 and TRBJ1-2, is DSGVTQTPKHLITATGQRVTLRCSPRSGDLSVYWYQQSLDQGLQFLIQYYNGEERAKGNILERFSAQQFPDLHSELNLSSLELGDSALYFCASSLTSLLLGQGGMQGNYGYTFGSGTRLTVV.

V is TRBV6-5 and J is TRBJ1-2, with TRBD1 as a possible D gene (5 bases). The length of the CDR3 is 12 residues. Germline values: CDR1 MNHEY, CDR2 SVGAGI. The germline V and J ends were trimmed by 2 bases and 8 bases, with 9 bases remaining between them. CDR3 nucleotide sequence: TGTGCCAGCAGTTACGGGGGGGAGGGCTACACCTTC. Residues: CASSYGGEGYTF.

The rearrangement uses TRBV10-2 and TRBJ2-1; D uncertain. The CDR3 contains 14 residues. CDR1 and CDR2 (germline): WSHSY, SAAADI. Deletions cut 7 bases from V and 1 base from J, with 11 bases between. DNA of the CDR3: TGCGCCAGCACATGGACGGCTTCCTACAATGAGCAGTTCTTC. It encodes CASTWTASYNEQFF.

This clone was seen only a few times. The rearrangement uses TRBV19 and TRBJ2-1, with TRBD2 identical over 10 bases. J was trimmed by 3 bases and V by 10 bases; bases with no gene match: 9. The CDR3 length is 15 residues. CDR1 and CDR2 (germline): LNHDA, SQIVND (reference sequence). The CDR3 loop is CATAPSGGFYNEQFF. The DNA for the CDR3 is TGTGCCACCGCGCCTAGCGGGGGTTTCTACAATGAGCAGTTCTTC.

The V and J genes are TRBV9 and TRBJ1-1, with D perhaps TRBD1 (6 bases). This CDR3 has 16 amino acids. Trimming removed 0 bases at V and 1 base at J, with 13 bases between. The germline V gene encodes CDR1 SGDLS and CDR2 YYNGEE. The CDR3 is CASSVGGQGKNTEAFF. The CDR3, as DNA: TGTGCCAGCAGCGTAGGGGGCCAGGGGAAGAACACTGAAGCTTTCTTT.

The genes are TRBV5-1 and TRBJ1-1; D gene ambiguous. The CDR3 length is 14 residues. The V end lost 4 bases, the J end lost 1 base, and 11 bases lay between the germline ends. Germline CDR1 SGHRS, CDR2 YFSETQ. CDR3 loop: CASSPYTQNTEAFF. The DNA of the CDR3 is TGCGCCAGCAGCCCCTATACACAGAACACTGAAGCTTTCTTT. Full variable domain (missing parts from reference TRBV5-1 and TRBJ1-1): KAGVTQTPRYLIKTRGQQVTLSCSPISGHRSVSWYQQTPGQGLQFLFEYFSETQRNKGNFPGRFSGRQFSNSRSEMNVSTLELGDSALYLCASSPYTQNTEAFFGQGTRLTVV.

The chain links TRBV29-1 to TRBJ1-1, with D tentatively TRBD1 (6 bases). Trimming pared 7 bases from V and 9 bases from J, leaving 9 bases between. The CDR3 is made up of 9 amino acids. Germline V gives CDR1 SQVTM, CDR2 ANQGSEA. The CDR3 protein is CSAGGQAFF. DNA of the CDR3: TGCAGCGCGGGGGGCCAAGCTTTCTTT.

The sample holds one count of this clone. This chain connects TRBV4-1 to TRBJ2-7; 10 bases align to TRBD2. V was pared by 4 bases and J by 3 bases, with 6 bases of the junction left unmatched. The CDR3 is made up of 15 amino acids. CDR1 is MGHRA, CDR2 YSYEKL, per germline. The CDR3 DNA follows: TGCGCCAGCAGCCCAGCTAGCGGGGGAATCTACGAGCAGTACTTC. Its translation: CASSPASGGIYEQYF.

DNA for the CDR3: TGTGCCAGCAGCCCTCAGGGGGCAAAGGGCTACACCTTC. Its protein is CASSPQGAKGYTF. The rearrangement links TRBV5-6 to TRBJ1-2, with TRBD1 identical over 8 bases. The CDR3 has 13 amino acids. In germline, CDR1 is SGHDT, CDR2 YYEEEE. The V segment lost 4 bases and the J segment 8 bases; nucleotides outside the gene matches: 7. The complete variable domain, with remaining parts taken from reference TRBV5-6 and TRBJ1-2, reads DAGVTQSPTHLIKTRGQQVTLRCSPKSGHDTVSWYQQALGQGPQFIFQYYEEEERQRGNFPDRFSGHQFPNYSSELNVNALLLGDSALYLCASSPQGAKGYTFGSGTRLTVV.